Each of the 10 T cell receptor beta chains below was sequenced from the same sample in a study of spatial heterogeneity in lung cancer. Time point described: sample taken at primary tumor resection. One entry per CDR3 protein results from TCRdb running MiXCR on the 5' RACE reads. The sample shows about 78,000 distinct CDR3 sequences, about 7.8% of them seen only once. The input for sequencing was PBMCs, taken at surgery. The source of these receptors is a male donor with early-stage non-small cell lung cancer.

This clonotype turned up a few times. The CDR3 nucleotides read TGCGCCAGCAGTCCTTTAGGACGGAGCTCCTACAATGAGCAGTTCTTC. This gives the protein CASSPLGRSSYNEQFF. The J gene is TRBJ2-1, the V gene TRBV23-1; D is unresolved. TRBV23-1 is an ORF, and what it does is uncertain. The CDR3 length is 16 residues. V was trimmed by 4 bases and J by 0 bases, leaving 13 bases between them.

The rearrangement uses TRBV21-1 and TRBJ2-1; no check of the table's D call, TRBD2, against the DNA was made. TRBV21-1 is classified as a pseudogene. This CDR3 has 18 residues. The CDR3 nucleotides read TGTGCCAGCAGCAAAGTGAATAGCGGGAGGCCCACCTACAATGAGCAGTTCTTC. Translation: CASSKVNSGRPTYNEQFF.

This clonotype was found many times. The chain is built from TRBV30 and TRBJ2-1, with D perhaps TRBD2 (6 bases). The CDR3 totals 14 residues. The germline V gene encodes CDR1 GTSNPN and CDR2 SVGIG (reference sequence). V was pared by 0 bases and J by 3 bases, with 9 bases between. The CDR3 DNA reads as TGTGCCTGGAGTGTACGCGGGGACTACAATGAGCAGTTCTTC. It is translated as CAWSVRGDYNEQFF. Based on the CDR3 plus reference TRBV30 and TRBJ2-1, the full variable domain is SQTIHQWPATLVQPVGSPLSLECTVEGTSNPNLYWYRQAAGRGLQLLFYSVGIGQISSEVPQNLSASRPQDRQFILSSKKLLLSDSGFYLCAWSVRGDYNEQFFGPGTRLTVL.

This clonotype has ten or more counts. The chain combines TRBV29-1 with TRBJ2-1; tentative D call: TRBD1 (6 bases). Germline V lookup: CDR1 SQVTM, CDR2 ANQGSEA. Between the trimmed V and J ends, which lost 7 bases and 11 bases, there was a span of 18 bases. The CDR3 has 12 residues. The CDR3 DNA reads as TGCAGCGCCTTCCCGACAGGAGATAAGCAGTTCTTC. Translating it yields CSAFPTGDKQFF.

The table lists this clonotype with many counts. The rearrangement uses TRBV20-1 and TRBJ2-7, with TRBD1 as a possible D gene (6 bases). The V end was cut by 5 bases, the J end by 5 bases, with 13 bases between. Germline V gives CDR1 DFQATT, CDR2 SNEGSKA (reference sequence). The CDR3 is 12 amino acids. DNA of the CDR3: TGCAGTGCTGGGACGGGACAAAACGAGCAGTACTTC. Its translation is CSAGTGQNEQYF.

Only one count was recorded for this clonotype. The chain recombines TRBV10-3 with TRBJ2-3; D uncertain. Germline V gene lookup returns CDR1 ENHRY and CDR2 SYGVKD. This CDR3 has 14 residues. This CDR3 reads CVTAGFPDTDTQYF. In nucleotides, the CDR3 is TGTGTCACGGCTGGTTTTCCGGACACAGATACGCAGTATTTT.

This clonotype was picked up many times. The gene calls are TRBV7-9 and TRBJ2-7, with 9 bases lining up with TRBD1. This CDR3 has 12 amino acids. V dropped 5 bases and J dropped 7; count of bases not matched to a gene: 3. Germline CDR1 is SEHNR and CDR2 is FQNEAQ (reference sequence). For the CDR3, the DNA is TGTGCCAGCAGCCGGACAGGGGTTGAGCAGTACTTC. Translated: CASSRTGVEQYF.

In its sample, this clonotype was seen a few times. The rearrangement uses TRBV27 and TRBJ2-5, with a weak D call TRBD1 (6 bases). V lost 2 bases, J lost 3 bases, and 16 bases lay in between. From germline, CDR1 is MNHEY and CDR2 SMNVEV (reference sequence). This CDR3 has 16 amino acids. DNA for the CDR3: TGTGCCAGCAGTTTAATAAGTTGGGGGCAGAAAGAGACCCAGTACTTC. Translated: CASSLISWGQKETQYF.

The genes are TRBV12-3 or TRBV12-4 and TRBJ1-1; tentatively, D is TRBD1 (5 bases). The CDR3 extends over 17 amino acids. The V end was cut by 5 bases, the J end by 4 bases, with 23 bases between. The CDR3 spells CASSRGVVQGDRTEAFF. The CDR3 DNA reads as TGTGCCAGCAGTCGGGGTGTGGTTCAGGGTGATCGCACTGAAGCTTTCTTT.

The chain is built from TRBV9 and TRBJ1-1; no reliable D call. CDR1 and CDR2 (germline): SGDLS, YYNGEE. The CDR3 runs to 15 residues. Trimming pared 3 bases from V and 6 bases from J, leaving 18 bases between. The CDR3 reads CASSGGGWGGPEAFF. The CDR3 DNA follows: TGTGCCAGCAGCGGCGGCGGGTGGGGAGGACCTGAAGCTTTCTTT.